The 28 T cell receptor beta chains given below trace back to one sample, sequenced in a study of cytomegalovirus exposure and HLA in healthy donors. Amplification used 60 Vbeta primers and 13 Jbeta primers. Generated by immunoSEQ multiplex PCR, the TCRdb table keeps only in-frame clones and is missing some. The table includes 80,000 to 100,000 clones, about 81% detected once. Input material: PBMCs. These receptors were taken from a middle-aged man in good health and CMV-seronegative.

The chain employs TRBV7-6 and TRBJ2-1; TRBD1 might be the D (6 bases). The V end lost 2 bases, the J end lost 2 bases, and 10 bases lay between the germline ends. Germline values: CDR1 SGHVS, CDR2 FNYEAQ. The CDR3 loop spans 15 amino acids. The CDR3 reads CASSLRRGPYNEQFF. In DNA form, the CDR3 reads TGTGCCAGCAGCTTACGCAGGGGCCCCTACAATGAGCAGTTCTTC.

This chain connects TRBV13 to TRBJ2-5; 8 bases line up with TRBD1. CDR1 and CDR2 from the germline V gene are PRHDT and FYEKMQ (reference sequence). The CDR3 is 14 residues long. V lost 0 bases to trimming and J lost 4 bases; unmatched junction nucleotides: 1. The DNA of the CDR3 is TGTGCCAGCAGCTTAGGCGGACAGGGAGAGACCCAGTACTTC. The encoded protein is CASSLGGQGETQYF.

The rearrangement joins TRBV7-9 to TRBJ2-7, with 15 bases fitting TRBD2. The length of the CDR3 is 17 residues. Germline CDR1 is SEHNR and CDR2 is FQNEAQ (reference sequence). With 5 bases clipped from V and 0 bases from J, the junction kept 5 bases outside the gene matches. The CDR3 region has the DNA TGTGCCAGCAGCACGGGACTAGCGGGGGGCTCCTCCTACGAGCAGTACTTC. Translation gives CASSTGLAGGSSYEQYF.

V is TRBV7-2 and J is TRBJ2-7; a weak D match, TRBD1 (6 bases). Germline values: CDR1 SGHTA, CDR2 FQGNSA. CDR3 length: 13 amino acids. V lost 4 bases and J 4 bases, leaving 11 bases between the germline ends. The CDR3 nucleotides read TGTGCCAGCAGCTGGGGACAAACATACGAGCAGTACTTC. Amino acids: CASSWGQTYEQYF.

This clone was detected once. This chain links TRBV11-2 with TRBJ2-2; TRBD1 aligns across 7 bases. This CDR3 is built from 12 residues. V was pared by 4 bases and J by 10 bases, with 3 bases of the junction left unmatched. Per the germline V gene, CDR1 is SGHAT and CDR2 is FQNNGV. The CDR3 here is CASSSGGSELFF. CDR3 nucleotides: TGTGCCAGCAGCTCAGGGGGTTCGGAGCTGTTTTTT. Variable domain in full (rest from reference TRBV11-2 and TRBJ2-2): EAGVAQSPRYKIIEKRQSVAFWCNPISGHATLYWYQQILGQGPKLLIQFQNNGVVDDSQLPKDRFSAERLKGVDSTLKIQPAKLEDSAVYLCASSSGGSELFFGEGSRLTVL.

This clone showed up just a few times. The chain recombines TRBV28 with TRBJ2-1; D is perhaps TRBD1 (8 bases). V was pared by 5 bases and J by 8 bases, with 13 bases between. The CDR3 is made up of 13 amino acids. Germline CDR1 is MDHEN and CDR2 is SYDVKM. This CDR3 is CASSRQGRDEQFF. CDR3 sequence (DNA): TGTGCCAGCAGTCGACAGGGGAGGGATGAGCAGTTCTTC. Looking up the rest from reference TRBV28 and TRBJ2-1 gives the full variable domain: DVKVTQSSRYLVKRTGEKVFLECVQDMDHENMFWYRQDPGLGLRLIYFSYDVKMKEKGDIPEGYSVSREKKERFSLILESASTNQTSMYLCASSRQGRDEQFFGPGTRLTVL.

This chain links TRBV5-4 with TRBJ2-3, with 8 bases matching TRBD2. Germline CDR1 SGHNT, CDR2 YYREEE (reference sequence). This CDR3 comprises 16 residues. V dropped 4 bases and J dropped 0; count of bases not matched to a gene: 7. CDR3 in DNA: TGTGCCAGCAGCCTCGCGGGGGGCCATAGCACAGATACGCAGTATTTT. Its protein is CASSLAGGHSTDTQYF.

This clone has only a few counts. This chain connects TRBV25-1 to TRBJ2-2, with a weak D call TRBD1 (6 bases). CDR1 is MGHDK, CDR2 SYGVNS, per germline. CDR3 length equals 15 residues. The germline V and J ends were trimmed by 6 bases and 2 bases, with 13 bases remaining between them. Written as DNA, the CDR3 is TGTGCCAGCAGCGCTATGACAGGCAACACCGGGGAGCTGTTTTTT. Translated: CASSAMTGNTGELFF. Together with reference TRBV25-1 and TRBJ2-2, the CDR3 gives the full variable domain: EADIYQTPRYLVIGTGKKITLECSQTMGHDKMYWYQQDPGMELHLIHYSYGVNSTEKGDLSSESTVSRIRTEHFPLTLESARPSHTSQYLCASSAMTGNTGELFFGEGSRLTVL.

This rearrangement joins TRBV11-2 to TRBJ1-1; no firm D call. The CDR3 covers 16 residues. Germline CDR1 is SGHAT and CDR2 is FQNNGV. Trimming shortened V by 5 bases and J by 1 base, and 17 bases separated the two germline ends. As DNA, the CDR3 is TGTGCCAGCAGCCCGGGGATAGGGTACGAGAACACTGAAGCTTTCTTT. This gives the protein CASSPGIGYENTEAFF.

The chain joins TRBV2 to TRBJ1-1, with D tentatively TRBD1 (6 bases). V gave up 7 bases and J gave up 0 bases, with 12 bases separating them. Germline V CDR1 and CDR2: SNHLY, FYNNEI. This CDR3 contains 14 residues. CDR3 sequence (DNA): TGTGCCAGCATCCACAGGGCAATGAACACTGAAGCTTTCTTT. This encodes CASIHRAMNTEAFF.

The chain is built from TRBV7-9 and TRBJ1-4, with TRBD1 as a possible D gene (5 bases). Germline V gene data show CDR1 as SEHNR and CDR2 as FQNEAQ (reference sequence). CDR3 length: 15 amino acids. The V gene lost 1 base and the J gene lost 8 bases, with 14 bases spanning the gap. This CDR3 reads CASSLGRTQAEKLFF. The CDR3 DNA reads as TGTGCCAGCAGCTTAGGAAGGACACAAGCGGAAAAACTGTTTTTT.

The rearrangement uses TRBV12-5 and TRBJ1-5; possibly TRBD1 for D (5 bases). The V end lost 2 bases, the J end lost 5 bases, and 19 bases lay between the germline ends. The CDR3 is 17 residues long. Germline values: CDR1 LGHNT, CDR2 FRNRAP. CDR3 loop: CASGLPTGTGADQPQHF. The CDR3 DNA reads as TGTGCTAGTGGTTTGCCCACGGGGACTGGGGCTGATCAGCCCCAGCATTTT.

This chain uses TRBV7-6 with TRBJ2-7; possible D gene TRBD2, 5 bases. V was shortened by 1 base and J by 0 bases, with 13 bases between the two germline ends. Germline values: CDR1 SGHVS, CDR2 FNYEAQ. This CDR3 is built from 16 residues. DNA of the CDR3: TGTGCCAGCAGCTTAGACGGCGGACGGGGCTCCTACGAGCAGTACTTC. Amino acids: CASSLDGGRGSYEQYF. Filled out from reference TRBV7-6 and TRBJ2-7, the complete variable domain reads GAGVSQSPRYKVTKRGQDVALRCDPISGHVSLYWYRQALGQGPEFLTYFNYEAQQDKSGLPNDRFSAERPEGSISTLTIQRTEQRDSAMYRCASSLDGGRGSYEQYFGPGTRLTVT.

The rearrangement links TRBV20-1 to TRBJ2-3, with TRBD1 matching 7 bases. The CDR3 loop spans 11 amino acids. Germline CDR1 is DFQATT and CDR2 is SNEGSKA (reference sequence). With 4 bases clipped from V and 8 bases from J, the junction kept 3 bases outside the gene matches. CDR3 in DNA: TGCAGTGCTACCAACAGGGGTACGCAGTATTTT. The encoded protein is CSATNRGTQYF.

The rearrangement joins TRBV7-2 to TRBJ2-7; 16 bases line up with TRBD2. The CDR3 sequence is 19 residues long. Trimming at V came to 1 base and at J to 1 base, leaving 7 bases not matched to a gene. CDR1 and CDR2 (germline): SGHTA, FQGNSA. CDR3 nucleotides: TGTGCCAGCAGCTTAGGGCCGGGACTAGCGGGGGGGCCGTCCTACGAGCAGTACTTC. Encoded protein: CASSLGPGLAGGPSYEQYF.

The V call is TRBV7-3, the J call TRBJ1-1; no clear D gene. With 5 bases removed from V and 0 bases from J, the gap between germline ends came to 7 bases. This CDR3 contains 13 residues. The germline V gene encodes CDR1 SGHTA and CDR2 FQGTGA. This CDR3 is CASSLGMNTEAFF. CDR3 nucleotides: TGTGCCAGCAGCCTAGGCATGAACACTGAAGCTTTCTTT. Using reference TRBV7-3 and TRBJ1-1 for the parts outside the CDR3, the full variable domain is GAGVSQTPSNKVTEKGKYVELRCDPISGHTALYWYRQSLGQGPEFLIYFQGTGAADDSGLPNDRFFAVRPEGSVSTLKIQRTERGDSAVYLCASSLGMNTEAFFGQGTRLTVV.

The J gene is TRBJ2-7, the V gene TRBV30, with D perhaps matching TRBD1 (5 bases). V was pared by 2 bases and J by 3 bases, with 11 bases between. CDR3 length: 13 amino acids. CDR1 and CDR2 (germline): GTSNPN, SVGIG (reference sequence). The CDR3 protein is CAWSTQGVYEQYF. The CDR3 DNA is TGTGCCTGGAGTACCCAGGGTGTCTACGAGCAGTACTTC. Combining the CDR3 with reference TRBV30 and TRBJ2-7 gives the whole variable domain SQTIHQWPATLVQPVGSPLSLECTVEGTSNPNLYWYRQAAGRGLQLLFYSVGIGQISSEVPQNLSASRPQDRQFILSSKKLLLSDSGFYLCAWSTQGVYEQYFGPGTRLTVT.

The count of this clone is one. The gene calls are TRBV10-3 and TRBJ1-5, with 9 bases lining up with TRBD1. The CDR3 totals 13 residues. Germline trimming cut 6 bases from V and 4 bases from J; bases unmatched to any gene: 1. Germline V gene sequence: CDR1 ENHRY, CDR2 SYGVKD. The CDR3 nucleotides read TGTGCCATCAGACAGGGGGCAAATCAGCCCCAGCATTTT. The encoded protein is CAIRQGANQPQHF.

This chain's CDR3 is CASSTDSLGLNEQFF. CDR3 coding DNA: TGCGCCAGCAGCACGGACAGCCTGGGGCTAAATGAGCAGTTCTTC. This chain uses TRBV5-1 with TRBJ2-1, with a tentative D call TRBD1 (6 bases). CDR3 size: 15 residues. Trimming cost V 4 bases and J 7 bases, with 18 bases left between them. Germline V lookup: CDR1 SGHRS, CDR2 YFSETQ.

The chain uses TRBV10-3 and TRBJ2-7, with D perhaps TRBD2 (6 bases). CDR1 is ENHRY and CDR2 is SYGVKD in the germline V gene. Between the trimmed V and J ends, which lost 6 bases and 7 bases, there was a span of 13 bases. The CDR3 runs to 12 residues. CDR3 bases: TGTGCCATCAGGGGCGGGAAGGGGGAGCAGTACTTC. Translation: CAIRGGKGEQYF.

The genes are TRBV2 and TRBJ2-7; 7 bases map to TRBD1. Germline assignment: CDR1 SNHLY and CDR2 FYNNEI. V was pared by 3 bases and J by 3 bases, with 5 bases of the junction left unmatched. The CDR3 is 14 amino acids. In DNA, the CDR3 is TGTGCCAGCAGTGATCGGACAGGCCGCTACGAGCAGTACTTC. This sequence encodes CASSDRTGRYEQYF.

Only one count was recorded for this clone. A junction end diverges from the germline sequence, so it may reflect a read error. V usage is TRBV7-9 and J usage is TRBJ1-1; a possible D gene is TRBD1 (6 bases). The CDR3 consists of 16 residues. Germline V lookup: CDR1 SEHNR, CDR2 FQNEAQ (reference sequence). The CDR3 loop is CSSSLGGPLAVTEAFF. The DNA of the CDR3 is TGTTCCAGCAGCTTAGGGGGGCCACTTGCTGTCACTGAAGCTTTCTTT.

The CDR3 here is CASSYTDSQETQYF. For the CDR3, the DNA is TGTGCCAGCAGTTACACGGACAGTCAAGAGACCCAGTACTTC. The V gene is TRBV6-5, the J gene TRBJ2-5; TRBD1 might be the D (6 bases). Germline lookup yields CDR1 MNHEY and CDR2 SVGAGI. The ends were cut back, 2 bases at V and 2 bases at J, with 9 bases in the middle. The CDR3 is 14 residues long.

The chain uses TRBV28 and TRBJ1-2, with D possibly TRBD1 on 5 matching bases. CDR1 is MDHEN and CDR2 is SYDVKM in the germline V gene. The CDR3 contains 12 residues. Trimming took off 8 bases at V and 6 bases at J, with 13 bases between the two ends. The DNA for the CDR3 is TGTGCCAGCGCTATTCCCAGGGATGGCTACACCTTC. It encodes CASAIPRDGYTF.

This chain joins TRBV2 and TRBJ2-2; no clear D gene. CDR3 length: 14 residues. Germline values: CDR1 SNHLY, CDR2 FYNNEI. Trimming removed 6 bases from V and 6 bases from J, with 14 bases in between. In nucleotides, the CDR3 is TGTGCCAGCAGGGCGATCCGAGGTCCCGGGGAGCTGTTTTTT. Its translation is CASRAIRGPGELFF.

The rearrangement links TRBV28 to TRBJ2-7; D unclear. This CDR3 has 12 residues. Germline-derived CDR1 and CDR2 are MDHEN and SYDVKM. V lost 3 bases, J lost 3 bases, and 6 bases lay in between. The CDR3 region has the DNA TGTGCCAGCAGTTTTCTGAGCTACGAGCAGTACTTC. Translated, it gives CASSFLSYEQYF.

This clone was seen a few times. The chain carries TRBV6-6 and TRBJ2-5; D unresolved. The CDR3 has 14 amino acids. CDR1 and CDR2 (germline): MNHNY, SVGAGI (reference sequence). V lost 0 bases and J lost 6, with 11 bases in between. The CDR3 coding sequence is TGTGCCAGCAGTTACTCGGTGCTAGGCCAGACCCAGTACTTC. This encodes CASSYSVLGQTQYF.

J is TRBJ2-3 and V is TRBV28; 8 bases fit TRBD2. Germline loops: CDR1 MDHEN, CDR2 SYDVKM. The CDR3 consists of 14 residues. With 4 bases clipped from V and 2 bases from J, the junction kept 2 bases outside the gene matches. CDR3 DNA: TGTGCCAGCAGTTCGGGGGGGGTCACAGATACGCAGTATTTT. It translates to CASSSGGVTDTQYF.